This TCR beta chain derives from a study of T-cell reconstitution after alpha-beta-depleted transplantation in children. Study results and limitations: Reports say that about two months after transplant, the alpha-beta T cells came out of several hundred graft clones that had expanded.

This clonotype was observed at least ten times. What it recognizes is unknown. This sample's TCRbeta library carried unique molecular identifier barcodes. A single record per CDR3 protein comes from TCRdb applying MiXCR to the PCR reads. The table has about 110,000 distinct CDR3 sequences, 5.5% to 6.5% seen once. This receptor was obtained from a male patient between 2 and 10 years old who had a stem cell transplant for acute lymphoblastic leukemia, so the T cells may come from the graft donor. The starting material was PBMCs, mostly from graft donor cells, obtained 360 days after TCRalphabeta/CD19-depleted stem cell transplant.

As DNA, the CDR3 is TGCAGCGTTGAGGACAGGGGGTCCGAGCAGTACTTC. Residues: CSVEDRGSEQYF. The rearrangement uses TRBV29-1 and TRBJ2-7, with 10 bases that match TRBD1. CDR3 length equals 12 residues. Germline V gene lookup returns CDR1 SQVTM and CDR2 ANQGSEA. With V trimmed by 3 bases and J by 6 bases, 2 bases remained unmatched.